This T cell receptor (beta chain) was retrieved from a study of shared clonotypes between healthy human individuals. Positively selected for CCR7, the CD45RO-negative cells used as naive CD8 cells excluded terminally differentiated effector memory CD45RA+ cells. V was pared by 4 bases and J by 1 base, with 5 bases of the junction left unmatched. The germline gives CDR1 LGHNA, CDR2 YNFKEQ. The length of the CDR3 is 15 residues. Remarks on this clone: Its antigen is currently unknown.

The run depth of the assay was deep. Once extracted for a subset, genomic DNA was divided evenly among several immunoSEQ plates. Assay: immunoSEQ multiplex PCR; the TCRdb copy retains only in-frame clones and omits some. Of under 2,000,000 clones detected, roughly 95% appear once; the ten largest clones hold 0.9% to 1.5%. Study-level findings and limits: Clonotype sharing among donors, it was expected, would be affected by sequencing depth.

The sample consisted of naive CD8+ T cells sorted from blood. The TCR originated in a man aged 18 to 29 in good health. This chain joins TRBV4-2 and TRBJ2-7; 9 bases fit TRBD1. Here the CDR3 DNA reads TGTGCCAGCAGCCGCCAAGGGACAGGGTCCTACGAGCAGTACTTC. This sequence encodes CASSRQGTGSYEQYF.